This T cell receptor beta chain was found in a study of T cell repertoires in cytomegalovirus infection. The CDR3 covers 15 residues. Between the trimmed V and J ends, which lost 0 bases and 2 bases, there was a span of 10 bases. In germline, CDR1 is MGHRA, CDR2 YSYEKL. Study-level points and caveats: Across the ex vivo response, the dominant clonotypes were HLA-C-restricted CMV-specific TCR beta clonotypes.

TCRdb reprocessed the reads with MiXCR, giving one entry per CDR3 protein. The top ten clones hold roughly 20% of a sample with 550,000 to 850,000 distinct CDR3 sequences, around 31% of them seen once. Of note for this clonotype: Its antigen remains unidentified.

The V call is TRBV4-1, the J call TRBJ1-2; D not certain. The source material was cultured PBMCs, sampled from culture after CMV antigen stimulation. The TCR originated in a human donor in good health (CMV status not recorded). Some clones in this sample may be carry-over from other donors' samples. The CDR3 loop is CASSQDGRKNYGYTF. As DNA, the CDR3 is TGCGCCAGCAGCCAAGACGGAAGGAAGAACTATGGCTACACCTTC.